This T cell receptor beta chain was retrieved from a study of blood T cell repertoires in COVID-19. Study details: COVID-19 samples from acute and convalescent phases originated in the United States, Italy and Spain.

Sequenced by immunoSEQ multiplex PCR; TCRdb stores in-frame clones only, minus some. Here the sample spans roughly 170,000 clones, roughly nine tenths being singletons. Source material: peripheral blood. The sequence was collected from a man aged 70 or older with active or convalescent COVID-19.

The CDR3 DNA is TGTGCCAGCTCACCACCGACAGGGGTGCGCTCGAACACTGAAGCTTTCTTT. Protein: CASSPPTGVRSNTEAFF. The chain has TRBV18 and TRBJ1-1; 8 bases fit TRBD1. The CDR3 consists of 17 residues. V was clipped by 0 bases and J by 1 base; unmatched bases: 7. Germline-derived CDR1 and CDR2 are KGHSH and LQKENI.